The subject of this entry is one T cell receptor (beta chain). The antigen is unknown. The data belong to a study of CD8+ T cells in alopecia areata. Study background: Affected scalp percentage set treated patients' severity scores.

Trimming shortened V by 3 bases and J by 0 bases, and 5 bases separated the two germline ends. Germline-derived CDR1 and CDR2 are GTSNPN and SVGIG (reference sequence). CDR3 size: 12 residues. Sequencing relied on a cDNA template that was reverse transcribed from extracted RNA. Assay: immunoSEQ multiplex PCR; the TCRdb copy retains only in-frame clones and omits some. The sample lists some 220,000 clones; roughly 56% were seen once. Treatment given: oral pan-JAK inhibitor, 5-10 mg twice daily. Peripheral blood and lesional scalp punch biopsies were taken from alopecia areata patients. Findings and caveats of the study: On tofacitinib, scalp and blood still held many of the expanded lesional clones. Higher clonality than in normal scalp was seen in lesional scalp, especially alopecia totalis/universalis.

The receptor comes from a human donor with alopecia areata. The rearrangement links TRBV30 to TRBJ1-1; D unclear. The sequencing here drew on CD4+ T cells sorted from blood, taken at week 4, from a patient treated with tofacitinib. Here the CDR3 reads CAWRTLNTEAFF. DNA of the CDR3: TGTGCCTGGAGGACCTTGAACACTGAAGCTTTCTTT. The whole variable domain, remainder taken from reference TRBV30 and TRBJ1-1, is SQTIHQWPATLVQPVGSPLSLECTVEGTSNPNLYWYRQAAGRGLQLLFYSVGIGQISSEVPQNLSASRPQDRQFILSSKKLLLSDSGFYLCAWRTLNTEAFFGQGTRLTVV.